The T cell receptor beta chain described here comes from a study of T-cell reconstitution after alpha-beta-depleted transplantation in children. Overall study results and limits: T-cell numbers and diversity one year post-transplant derived largely from freshly generated T cells. At around two months after transplant, the alpha-beta T cells were reportedly derived from several hundred expanded clones that came from non-depleted graft cells. The origin of high day-60 TCRbeta diversity in some patients lay in surviving recipient T cells and thymic progenitors.

Turning to this clonotype: Its antigen is unidentified.

From germline, CDR1 is GTSNPN and CDR2 SVGIG (reference sequence). With 2 bases removed from V and 1 base from J, the gap between germline ends came to 12 bases. The CDR3 is 15 residues long. Unique molecular identifiers were used in preparing the TCRbeta library. TCRdb ran MiXCR on the PCR reads and lists one entry per CDR3 protein. The sample has hundreds of thousands of distinct CDR3 sequences, 10% to 15% seen once; the top ten hold about 2.2%. The genes are TRBV30 and TRBJ1-5, with D unresolved. The TCR was taken from a male patient younger than 18 who had a stem cell transplant for acute myeloid leukemia, so the T cells may come from the graft donor. Specimen: PBMCs, mostly from graft donor cells, collected 360 days after TCRalphabeta/CD19-depleted stem cell transplant. The CDR3 DNA reads TGTGCCTGGAGTCCTGCGTCGGGGAGCAATCAGCCCCAGCATTTT. Amino acid sequence: CAWSPASGSNQPQHF.